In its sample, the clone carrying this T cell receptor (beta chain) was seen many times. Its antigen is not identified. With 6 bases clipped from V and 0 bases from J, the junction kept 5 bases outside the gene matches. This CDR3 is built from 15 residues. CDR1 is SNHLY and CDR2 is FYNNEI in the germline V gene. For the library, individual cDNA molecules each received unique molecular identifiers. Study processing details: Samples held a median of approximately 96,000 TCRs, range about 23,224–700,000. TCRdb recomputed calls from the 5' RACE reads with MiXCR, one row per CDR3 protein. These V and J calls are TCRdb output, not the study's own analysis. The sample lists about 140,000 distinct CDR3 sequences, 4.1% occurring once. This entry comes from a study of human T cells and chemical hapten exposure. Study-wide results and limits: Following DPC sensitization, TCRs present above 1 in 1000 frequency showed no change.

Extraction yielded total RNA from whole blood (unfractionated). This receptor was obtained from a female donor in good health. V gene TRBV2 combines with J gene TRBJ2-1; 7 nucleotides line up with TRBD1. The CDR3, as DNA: TGTGCCAGCAGGTTACAGGGGTCCTCCTACAATGAGCAGTTCTTC. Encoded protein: CASRLQGSSYNEQFF.